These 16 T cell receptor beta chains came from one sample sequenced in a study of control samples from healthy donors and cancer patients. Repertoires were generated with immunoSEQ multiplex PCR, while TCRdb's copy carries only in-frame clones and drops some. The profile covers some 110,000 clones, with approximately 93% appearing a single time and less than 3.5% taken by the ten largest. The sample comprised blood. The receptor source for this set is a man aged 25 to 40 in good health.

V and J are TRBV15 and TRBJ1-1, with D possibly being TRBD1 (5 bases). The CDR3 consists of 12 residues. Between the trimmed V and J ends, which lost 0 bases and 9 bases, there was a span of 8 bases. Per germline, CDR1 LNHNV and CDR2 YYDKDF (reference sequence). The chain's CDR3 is CATSRDRAKAFF. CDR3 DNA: TGTGCCACCAGCAGAGACAGGGCCAAAGCTTTCTTT.

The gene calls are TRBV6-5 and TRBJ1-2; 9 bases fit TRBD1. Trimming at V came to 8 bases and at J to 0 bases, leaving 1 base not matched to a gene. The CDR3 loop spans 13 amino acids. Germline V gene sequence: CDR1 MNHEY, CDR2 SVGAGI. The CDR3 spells CASRQGANYGYTF. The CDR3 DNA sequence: TGTGCCAGCCGACAGGGGGCTAACTATGGCTACACCTTC.

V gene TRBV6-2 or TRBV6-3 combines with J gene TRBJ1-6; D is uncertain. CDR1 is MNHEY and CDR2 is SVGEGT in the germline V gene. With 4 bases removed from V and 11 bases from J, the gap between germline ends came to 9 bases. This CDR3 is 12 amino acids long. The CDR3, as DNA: TGTGCCAGCAGTTTCTTTACTCCACCCCTCCACTTT. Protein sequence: CASSFFTPPLHF.

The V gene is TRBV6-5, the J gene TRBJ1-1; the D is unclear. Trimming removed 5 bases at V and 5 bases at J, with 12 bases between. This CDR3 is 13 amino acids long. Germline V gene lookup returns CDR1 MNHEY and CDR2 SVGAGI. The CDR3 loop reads CASSPGWQTEAFF. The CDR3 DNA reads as TGTGCCAGCAGTCCTGGGTGGCAGACTGAAGCTTTCTTT.

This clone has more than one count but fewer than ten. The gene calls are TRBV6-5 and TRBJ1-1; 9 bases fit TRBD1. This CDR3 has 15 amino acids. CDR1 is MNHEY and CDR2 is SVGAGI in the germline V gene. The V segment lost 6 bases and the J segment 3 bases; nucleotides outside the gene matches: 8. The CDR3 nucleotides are TGTGCCAGCAGGTTTAACAGGGGGCTGGACACTGAAGCTTTCTTT. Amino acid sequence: CASRFNRGLDTEAFF.

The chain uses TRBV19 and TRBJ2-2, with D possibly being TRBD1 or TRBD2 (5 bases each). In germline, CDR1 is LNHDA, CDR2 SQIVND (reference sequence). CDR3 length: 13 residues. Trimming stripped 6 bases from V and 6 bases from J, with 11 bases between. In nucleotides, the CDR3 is TGTGCCAGTAGACCGGGGCCATCCGGGGAGCTGTTTTTT. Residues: CASRPGPSGELFF. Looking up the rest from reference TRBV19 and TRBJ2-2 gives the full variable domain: DGGITQSPKYLFRKEGQNVTLSCEQNLNHDAMYWYRQDPGQGLRLIYYSQIVNDFQKGDIAEGYSVSREKKESFPLTVTSAQKNPTAFYLCASRPGPSGELFFGEGSRLTVL.

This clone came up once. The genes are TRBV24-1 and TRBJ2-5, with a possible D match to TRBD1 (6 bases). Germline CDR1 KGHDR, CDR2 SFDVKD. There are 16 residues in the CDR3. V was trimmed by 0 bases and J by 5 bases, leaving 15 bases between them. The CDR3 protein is CATSDLGNGGEETQYF. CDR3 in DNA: TGTGCCACCAGTGATTTGGGTAATGGGGGCGAGGAGACCCAGTACTTC.

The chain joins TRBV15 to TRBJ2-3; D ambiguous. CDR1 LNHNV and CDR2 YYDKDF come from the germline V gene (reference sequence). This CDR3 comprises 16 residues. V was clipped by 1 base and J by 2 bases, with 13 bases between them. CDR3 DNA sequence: TGTGCCACCAGCAGAGGAGCGTTGAGGCTCACAGATACGCAGTATTTT. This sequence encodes CATSRGALRLTDTQYF. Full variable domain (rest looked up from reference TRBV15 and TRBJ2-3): DAMVIQNPRYQVTQFGKPVTLSCSQTLNHNVMYWYQQKSSQAPKLLFHYYDKDFNNEADTPDNFQSRRPNTSFCFLDIRSPGLGDTAMYLCATSRGALRLTDTQYFGPGTRLTVL.

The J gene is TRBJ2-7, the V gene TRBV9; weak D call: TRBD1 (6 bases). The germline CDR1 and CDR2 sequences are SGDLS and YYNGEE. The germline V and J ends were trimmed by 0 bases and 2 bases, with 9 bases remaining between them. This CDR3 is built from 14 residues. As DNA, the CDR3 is TGTGCCAGCAGCGTAGGACAGGACACCTACGAGCAGTACTTC. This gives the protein CASSVGQDTYEQYF.

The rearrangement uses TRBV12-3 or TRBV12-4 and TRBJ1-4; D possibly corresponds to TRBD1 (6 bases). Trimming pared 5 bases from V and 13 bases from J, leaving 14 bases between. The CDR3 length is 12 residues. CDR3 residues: CASSASGGGLFF. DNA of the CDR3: TGTGCCAGCAGTGCCTCTGGGGGCGGACTGTTTTTT.

CDR3 sequence: CASSLLFTGYTF. In DNA form, the CDR3 reads TGTGCCAGCAGCCTCCTATTCACGGGCTACACCTTC. The chain couples TRBV7-9 to TRBJ1-2; the D is unclear. Trimming left V 5 bases short and J 8 bases short, with 12 bases between. CDR1 and CDR2 (germline): SEHNR, FQNEAQ (reference sequence). The CDR3 sequence is 12 residues long.

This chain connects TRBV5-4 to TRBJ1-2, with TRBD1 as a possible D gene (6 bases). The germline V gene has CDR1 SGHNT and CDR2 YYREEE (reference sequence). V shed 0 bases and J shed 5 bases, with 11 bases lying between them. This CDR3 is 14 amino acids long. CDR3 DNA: TGTGCCAGCAGCTTGGCCCAGGGGAGGTATGGCTACACCTTC. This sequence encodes CASSLAQGRYGYTF.

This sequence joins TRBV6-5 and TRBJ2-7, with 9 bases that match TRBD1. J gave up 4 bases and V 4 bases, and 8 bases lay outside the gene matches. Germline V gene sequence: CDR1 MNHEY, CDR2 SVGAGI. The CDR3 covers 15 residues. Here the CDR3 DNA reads TGTGCCAGCAGTTTACAGGGGGCGATATTTTACGAGCAGTACGTC. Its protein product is CASSLQGAIFYEQYV.

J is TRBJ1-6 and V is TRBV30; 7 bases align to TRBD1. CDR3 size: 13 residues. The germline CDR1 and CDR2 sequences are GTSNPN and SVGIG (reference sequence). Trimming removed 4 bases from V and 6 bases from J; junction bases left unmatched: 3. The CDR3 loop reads CAWTGTANSPLHF. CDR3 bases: TGTGCCTGGACAGGGACAGCTAATTCACCCCTCCACTTT. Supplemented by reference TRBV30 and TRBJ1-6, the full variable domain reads SQTIHQWPATLVQPVGSPLSLECTVEGTSNPNLYWYRQAAGRGLQLLFYSVGIGQISSEVPQNLSASRPQDRQFILSSKKLLLSDSGFYLCAWTGTANSPLHFGNGTRLTVT.

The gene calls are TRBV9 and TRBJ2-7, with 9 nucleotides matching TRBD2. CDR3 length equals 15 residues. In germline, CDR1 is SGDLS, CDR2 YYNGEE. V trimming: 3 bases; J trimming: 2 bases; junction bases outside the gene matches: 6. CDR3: CASSEGLALTYEQYF. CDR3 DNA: TGTGCCAGCAGCGAGGGACTAGCTCTAACCTACGAGCAGTACTTC.

CDR3 bases: TGTGCCAGCACCCCGAACGGCAACACCGGGGAGCTGTTTTTT. It is translated as CASTPNGNTGELFF. The rearrangement uses TRBV5-8 and TRBJ2-2; D not resolved. Germline V lookup: CDR1 SGHTS, CDR2 YDEGEE. With 6 bases removed from V and 2 bases from J, the gap between germline ends came to 11 bases. This CDR3 contains 14 residues. The whole variable domain, remainder taken from reference TRBV5-8 and TRBJ2-2, is EAGVTQSPTHLIKTRGQQATLRCSPISGHTSVYWYQQALGLGLQFLLWYDEGEERNRGNFPPRFSGRQFPNYSSELNVNALELEDSALYLCASTPNGNTGELFFGEGSRLTVL.